The rows below give T cell receptor beta chains drawn from one sample of a study of cytomegalovirus exposure and HLA in healthy donors. Profiled with immunoSEQ multiplex PCR; TCRdb holds only in-frame clones, not every one. The table lists about 140,000 clones, roughly two thirds of them singletons. Sequenced: PBMCs. These receptors were taken from a male donor in good health and CMV-seronegative. CDR3s include the opening cysteine and the closing phenylalanine or tryptophan. D genes are given only for firm matches. For some rows the clone size is stated as once, few or many, or as a class when expanded; others skip it.

d_gene	abundance	v_gene	j_gene	CDR3nt	CDR3aa
TRBD1	few	TRBV6-1	TRBJ1-1	TGTGCCAGCAGTGGCCCGGACAGGCCCTTTAGCACTGAAGCTTTCTTT	CASSGPDRPFSTEAFF
TRBD2	-	TRBV6-1	TRBJ2-3	TGTGCCAGCAGTGAAGGGACTAGCGGGGTGCCTAGCACAGATACGCAGTATTTT	CASSEGTSGVPSTDTQYF
TRBD2	-	TRBV10-3	TRBJ2-1	TGTGCCATCAGTCCTCTAACTAGCGGAGGTGCTGATGAGCAGTTCTTC	CAISPLTSGGADEQFF
TRBD1	-	TRBV29-1	TRBJ2-5	TGCAGCGTCCTACAGGGGCAAGAGACCCAGTACTTC	CSVLQGQETQYF
-	few	TRBV4-3	TRBJ1-3	TGCGCCAGCAGCCCCCAGATAGGAGACAGCAACGTCTCTGGAAACACCATATATTTT	CASSPQIGDSNVSGNTIYF
-	-	TRBV11-2	TRBJ2-1	TGTGCCAGCAGCTTAGATACCGGGGGACTCTACAATGAGCAGTTCTTC	CASSLDTGGLYNEQFF
TRBD2	-	TRBV6-1	TRBJ2-3	TGTGCCAGCAGTGAGGGACTAGCGGGGGGCTCAGATACGCAGTATTTT	CASSEGLAGGSDTQYF
-	-	TRBV14	TRBJ2-3	TGTGCCAGCAGCCCGTTGGGAGCGCTCACAGATACGCAGTATTTT	CASSPLGALTDTQYF
-	few	TRBV7-2	TRBJ2-5	TGTGCCAGCAGCTTAAGGGGTCTCTCCCAAGAGACCCAGTACTTC	CASSLRGLSQETQYF
-	-	TRBV28	TRBJ1-5	TGTGCCAGCAGGTCCCGGACACACTTAGGGCAGCCCCAGCATTTT	CASRSRTHLGQPQHF
-	-	TRBV5-1	TRBJ1-4	TGCGCCAGCAGCTGGGACATCGGGGAAAAACTGTTTTTT	CASSWDIGEKLFF
TRBD1	-	TRBV30	TRBJ2-5	TGTGCCTGGGTGGACATCACAGGGGAGCAGTACTTC	CAWVDITGEQYF
-	few	TRBV19	TRBJ1-5	TGTGCCAGTAGTGTGCAGGGATTCAATCAGCCCCAGCATTTT	CASSVQGFNQPQHF
-	-	TRBV28	TRBJ1-4	TGTGCCAGCAGTTATATAACGGTACCTACAACTAATGAAAAACTGTTTTTT	CASSYITVPTTNEKLFF
-	-	TRBV6-5	TRBJ2-3	TGTGCCACCAGACTAGGGCAGACAGATACGCAGTATTTT	CATRLGQTDTQYF
-	-	TRBV5-6	TRBJ2-3	TGTGCCAGCAGCTTGGCCGGGACTCATGGGACAGATACGCAGTATTTT	CASSLAGTHGTDTQYF
TRBD2	few	TRBV4-1	TRBJ2-5	TGCGCCAGCAGCCAGGGACTAGCGGGGGTTGAGACCCAGTACTTC	CASSQGLAGVETQYF
-	-	TRBV7-2	TRBJ1-2	TGTGCCAGCAGCTTAGCGGGAGGAGGCGTCAACTATGGCTACACCTTC	CASSLAGGGVNYGYTF
TRBD2	-	TRBV30	TRBJ2-1	TGTGCCTGCAGACTAGCGGGGTTCTGCAATGAGCAGTTCTTC	CACRLAGFCNEQFF
-	-	TRBV4-1	TRBJ1-2	TGCGCCAGCAGCCAAGATCGCTGGGTGCGGGGCTACACCTTC	CASSQDRWVRGYTF
-	-	TRBV6-1	TRBJ2-2	TGTGCCAGCAGTGACAGGAAGGGCAGGGGGGACACCGGGGAGCTGTTTTTT	CASSDRKGRGDTGELFF
-	once	TRBV28	TRBJ2-5	TGTGCCAGCAGTTTATCAGGGAACCAAGAGACCCAGTACTTC	CASSLSGNQETQYF
-	few	TRBV7-2	TRBJ2-5	TGTGCCAGCACCTTGGACTGGCAAGAGACCCAGTACTTC	CASTLDWQETQYF
TRBD2	-	TRBV7-2	TRBJ2-3	TGTGCCAGCAGCTCCGCGGGGGTCTCGACAGATACGCAGTATTTT	CASSSAGVSTDTQYF
TRBD2	few	TRBV29-1	TRBJ2-7	TGCAGCGCCGGCCTGCAACGGGGGGTATCCTACGAGCAGTACTTC	CSAGLQRGVSYEQYF
TRBD2	-	TRBV7-2	TRBJ2-5	TGTGCCAGCAGCCGCGTGAATGGCGGGGGGGAGACCCAGTACTTC	CASSRVNGGGETQYF
-	-	TRBV7-9	TRBJ1-2	TGTGCCAGCAGCTTTTCGGACAGCAGGTTTATCTATGGCTACACCTTC	CASSFSDSRFIYGYTF
-	-	TRBV30	TRBJ1-2	TGTGCCTGGAGTGTCCTGAACTATGGCTACACCTTC	CAWSVLNYGYTF
-	-	TRBV27	TRBJ1-6	TGTGCCAGCAGTTGGGACAACAATAATTCACCCCTCCACTTT	CASSWDNNNSPLHF
-	-	TRBV5-1	TRBJ2-7	TGCGCCAGCAGCTTGCGACAGTACTACGAGCAGTACTTC	CASSLRQYYEQYF
-	few	TRBV6-5	TRBJ2-5	TGTGCCAGCAGCCGCCTGATAGAAGAGACCCAGTACTTC	CASSRLIEETQYF
-	-	TRBV7-9	TRBJ2-1	TGTGCCAGCAACCAAATACCCTCGAGGGGGAATGAGCAGTTCTTC	CASNQIPSRGNEQFF
-	-	TRBV5-1	TRBJ2-5	TGCGCCAGCACCGTAAGCCGGGGTCCCCAAGAGACCCAGTACTTC	CASTVSRGPQETQYF
TRBD1	few	TRBV29-1	TRBJ2-7	TGCAGCGTCGACAGGGGCTACGAGCAGTACTTC	CSVDRGYEQYF
-	-	TRBV19	TRBJ2-1	TGTGCCAGTAGTATAGGGCCTGCTTACAATGAGCAGTTCTTC	CASSIGPAYNEQFF
TRBD1	-	TRBV5-4	TRBJ2-1	TGTGCCAGCAGCTTGGGACAGGGGGCCCTCTACAATGAGCAGTTCTTC	CASSLGQGALYNEQFF
TRBD2	-	TRBV9	TRBJ2-5	TGTGCCAGCAGCGTAGCTGGCGGGGGGCCCCAAGAGACCCAGTACTTC	CASSVAGGGPQETQYF
-	few	TRBV29-1	TRBJ2-7	TGCAGCGTTCTCCAGGGGAGCTCCTACGAGCAGTACTTC	CSVLQGSSYEQYF
-	-	TRBV5-6	TRBJ1-3	TGTGCCAGCAGCTTGGAGACAGTTGGAAACACCATATATTTT	CASSLETVGNTIYF
TRBD2	-	TRBV7-2	TRBJ2-7	TGTGCCAGCAGCTCTCTGGTTCTGGCGGGGGGGAACTACGAGCAGTACTTC	CASSSLVLAGGNYEQYF
TRBD1	few	TRBV27	TRBJ2-7	TGTGCCAGCAGTTTATCTTTGGGGACAGCCCTCTCCTACGAGCAGTACTTC	CASSLSLGTALSYEQYF
-	-	TRBV9	TRBJ1-3	TGTGCCAGCAGCGTATGGGGCGGAAACACCATATATTTT	CASSVWGGNTIYF
TRBD1	few	TRBV5-4	TRBJ1-2	TGTGCCAGCAGCTTTGAGGGGGCTCGGGGAACTGTTGGCTACACCTTC	CASSFEGARGTVGYTF
TRBD2	few	TRBV7-3	TRBJ2-3	TGTGCCAGCAGCCCTCCTCCGAGCGGGGGGGCCCATGACACAGATACGCAGTATTTT	CASSPPPSGGAHDTDTQYF
TRBD1	-	TRBV7-9	TRBJ1-5	TGTGCCAGCAGAACCCCGACAGGGAGAATTCATCAGCCCCAGCATTTT	CASRTPTGRIHQPQHF